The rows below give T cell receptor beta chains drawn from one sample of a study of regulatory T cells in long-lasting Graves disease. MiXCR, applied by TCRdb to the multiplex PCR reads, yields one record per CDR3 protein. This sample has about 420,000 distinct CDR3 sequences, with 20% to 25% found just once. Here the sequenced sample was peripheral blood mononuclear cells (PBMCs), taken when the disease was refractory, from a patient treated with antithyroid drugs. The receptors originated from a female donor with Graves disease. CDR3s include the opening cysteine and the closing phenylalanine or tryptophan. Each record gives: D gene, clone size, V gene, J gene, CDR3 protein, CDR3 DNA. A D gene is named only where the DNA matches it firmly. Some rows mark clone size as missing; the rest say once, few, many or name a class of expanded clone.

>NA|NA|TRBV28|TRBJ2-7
CACSSRAYRGLYYEEQYF
TGTGCCTGCAGTTCAAGGGCCTACAGAGGCCTCTACTACGAGGAGCAGTACTTC
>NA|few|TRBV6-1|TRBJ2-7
CASRAGLAYYEQYF
TGTGCCAGCAGGGCGGGATTAGCCTATTACGAGCAGTACTTC
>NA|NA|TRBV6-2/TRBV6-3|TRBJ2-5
CASSSPSRGYQETQYF
TGTGCCAGCAGTTCGCCCAGCCGTGGGTACCAAGAGACCCAGTACTTC
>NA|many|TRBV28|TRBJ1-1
CASRPGHLAAFF
TGTGCCAGCAGACCTGGACACCTCGCCGCTTTCTTT
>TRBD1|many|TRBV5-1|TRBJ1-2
CASSLDPDRVYGYTF
TGCGCCAGCAGCTTGGACCCAGACAGGGTCTATGGCTACACCTTC
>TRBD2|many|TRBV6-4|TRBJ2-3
CASRAGTSGHTDTQYF
TGTGCCAGCAGAGCCGGGACTAGCGGGCACACAGATACGCAGTATTTT
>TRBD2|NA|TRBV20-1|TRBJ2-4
CSTPQRGKNIQYF
TGCAGTACACCCCAGCGGGGCAAAAACATTCAGTACTTC
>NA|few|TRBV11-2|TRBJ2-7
CASSLDRGWAEQYF
TGTGCCAGCAGCTTAGACAGGGGATGGGCCGAGCAGTACTTC
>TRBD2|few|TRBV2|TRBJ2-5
CASRRPSGGQETQYF
TGTGCCAGCCGGAGGCCTAGCGGGGGGCAAGAGACCCAGTACTTC
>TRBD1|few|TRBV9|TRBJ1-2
CASTNSGQGYGYTF
TGTGCCAGCACGAATTCGGGACAGGGGTATGGCTACACCTTC
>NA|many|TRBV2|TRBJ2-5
CASSERGTGETQYF
TGTGCCAGCAGTGAACGAGGAACTGGGGAGACCCAGTACTTC
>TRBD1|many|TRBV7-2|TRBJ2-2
CASSVRQGAAGELFF
TGTGCCAGCAGTGTCCGACAGGGGGCCGCCGGGGAGCTGTTTTTT
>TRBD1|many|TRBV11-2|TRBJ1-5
CASSPRDRANYSNQPQHF
TGTGCCAGCAGCCCCCGGGACAGGGCTAACTATAGCAATCAGCCCCAGCATTTT
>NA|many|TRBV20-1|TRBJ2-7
CSASRGRGADEQYF
TGCAGTGCTAGTCGGGGCAGGGGTGCCGACGAGCAGTACTTC
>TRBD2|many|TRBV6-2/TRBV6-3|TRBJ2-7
CASSYGTSGPSYEQYF
TGTGCCAGCAGTTACGGGACTAGCGGGCCTTCCTACGAGCAGTACTTC
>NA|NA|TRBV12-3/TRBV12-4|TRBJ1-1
CASSFRRVVTEAFF
TGTGCCAGCAGTTTTCGAAGGGTAGTCACTGAAGCTTTCTTT
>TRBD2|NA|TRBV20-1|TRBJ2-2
CSARPSGRRTGELFF
TGCAGTGCTAGGCCTAGCGGGAGGCGGACCGGGGAGCTGTTTTTT
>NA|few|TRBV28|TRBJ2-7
CASSWRGRNDEQYF
TGTGCCAGCAGTTGGCGGGGGCGCAACGACGAGCAGTACTTC
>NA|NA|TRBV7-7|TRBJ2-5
CASTPAGTQETQYF
TGTGCCAGCACCCCCGCCGGGACCCAAGAGACCCAGTACTTC
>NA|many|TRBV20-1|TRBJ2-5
CSARWGAETQYF
TGCAGTGCTAGGTGGGGCGCGGAGACCCAGTACTTC
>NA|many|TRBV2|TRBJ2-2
CASRSLTGELFF
TGTGCCAGCAGGAGTTTGACCGGGGAGCTGTTTTTT
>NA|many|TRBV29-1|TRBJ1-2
CSVGGGANGYTF
TGCAGCGTTGGGGGGGGCGCGAATGGCTACACCTTC
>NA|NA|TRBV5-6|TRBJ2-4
CASSLTTGPNIQYF
TGTGCCAGCAGCTTAACTACGGGACCAAACATTCAGTACTTC
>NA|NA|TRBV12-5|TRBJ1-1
CASGSSENTEAFF
TGTGCTAGTGGTAGCTCGGAGAACACTGAAGCTTTCTTT
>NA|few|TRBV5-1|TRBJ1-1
CASSLEGRPTAFF
TGCGCCAGCAGCTTGGAGGGACGACCCACAGCTTTCTTT
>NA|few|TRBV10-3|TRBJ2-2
CAISDVGDAGELFF
TGTGCCATCAGCGATGTAGGGGACGCCGGGGAGCTGTTTTTT